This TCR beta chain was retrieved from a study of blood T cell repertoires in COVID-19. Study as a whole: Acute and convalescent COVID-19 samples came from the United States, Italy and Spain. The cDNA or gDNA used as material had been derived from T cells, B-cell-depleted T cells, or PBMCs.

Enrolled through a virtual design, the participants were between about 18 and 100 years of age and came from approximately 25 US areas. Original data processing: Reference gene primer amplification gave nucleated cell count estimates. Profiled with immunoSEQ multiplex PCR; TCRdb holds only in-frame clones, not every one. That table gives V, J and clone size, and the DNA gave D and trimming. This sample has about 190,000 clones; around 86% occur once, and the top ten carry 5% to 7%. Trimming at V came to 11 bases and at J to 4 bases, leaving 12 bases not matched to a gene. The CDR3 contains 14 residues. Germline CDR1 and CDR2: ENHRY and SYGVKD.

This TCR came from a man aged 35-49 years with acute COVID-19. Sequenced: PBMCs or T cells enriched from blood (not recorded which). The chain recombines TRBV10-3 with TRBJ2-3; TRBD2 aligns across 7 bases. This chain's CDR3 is CAVSGGSGADTQYF. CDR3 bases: TGTGCCGTATCCGGCGGGAGTGGTGCAGATACGCAGTATTTT.